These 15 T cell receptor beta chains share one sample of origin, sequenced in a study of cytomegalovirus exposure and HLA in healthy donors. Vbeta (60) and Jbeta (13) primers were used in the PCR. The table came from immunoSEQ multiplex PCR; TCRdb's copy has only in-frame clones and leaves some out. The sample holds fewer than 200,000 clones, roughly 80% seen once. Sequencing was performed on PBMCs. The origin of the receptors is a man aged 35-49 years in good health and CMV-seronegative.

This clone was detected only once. The CDR3 protein is CASRPLGNEQFF. The CDR3 nucleotides are TGTGCCAGCAGACCACTAGGGAATGAGCAGTTCTTC. The chain combines TRBV2 with TRBJ2-1; possibly TRBD2 for D (5 bases). The V gene lost 6 bases and the J gene lost 7 bases, with 10 bases spanning the gap. The length of the CDR3 is 12 residues. CDR1 and CDR2 from the germline V gene are SNHLY and FYNNEI.

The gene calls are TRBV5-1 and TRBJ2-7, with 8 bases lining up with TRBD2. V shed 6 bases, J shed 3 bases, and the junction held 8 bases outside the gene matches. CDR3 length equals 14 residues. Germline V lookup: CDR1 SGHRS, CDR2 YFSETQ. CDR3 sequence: CASTTGLGGYEQYF. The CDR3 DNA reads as TGCGCCAGCACTACGGGACTAGGAGGCTACGAGCAGTACTTC. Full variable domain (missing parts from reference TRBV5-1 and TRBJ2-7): KAGVTQTPRYLIKTRGQQVTLSCSPISGHRSVSWYQQTPGQGLQFLFEYFSETQRNKGNFPGRFSGRQFSNSRSEMNVSTLELGDSALYLCASTTGLGGYEQYFGPGTRLTVT.

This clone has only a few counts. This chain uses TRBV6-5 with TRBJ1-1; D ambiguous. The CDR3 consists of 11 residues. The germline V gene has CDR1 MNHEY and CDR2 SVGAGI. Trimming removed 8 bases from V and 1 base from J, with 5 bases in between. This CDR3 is CASGRNTEAFF. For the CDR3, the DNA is TGTGCCAGCGGGCGGAACACTGAAGCTTTCTTT.

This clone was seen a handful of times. The CDR3 region is CASSLAMGLAGGQAQEQFF. The CDR3 DNA follows: TGCGCCAGCAGCTTGGCCATGGGGTTAGCGGGAGGGCAAGCTCAGGAGCAGTTCTTC. The chain is built from TRBV5-1 and TRBJ2-1; 11 nucleotides match TRBD2. Germline-derived CDR1 and CDR2 are SGHRS and YFSETQ. This CDR3 is built from 19 residues. J was trimmed by 10 bases and V by 0 bases; bases with no gene match: 18.

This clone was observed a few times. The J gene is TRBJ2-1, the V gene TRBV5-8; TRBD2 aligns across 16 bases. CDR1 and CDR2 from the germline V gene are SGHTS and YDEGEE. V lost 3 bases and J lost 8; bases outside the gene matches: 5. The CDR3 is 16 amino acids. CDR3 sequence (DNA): TGTGCCAGCAGCTCGGGACTAGCGGGGGGGCCCGATGAGCAGTTCTTC. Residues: CASSSGLAGGPDEQFF.

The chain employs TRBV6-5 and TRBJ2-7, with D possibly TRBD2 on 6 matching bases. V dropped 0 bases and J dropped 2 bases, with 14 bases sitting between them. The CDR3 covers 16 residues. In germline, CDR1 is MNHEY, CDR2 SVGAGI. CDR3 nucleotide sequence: TGTGCCAGCAGTTACTCCGGGAGCAGCCTTACCTACGAGCAGTACTTC. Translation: CASSYSGSSLTYEQYF.

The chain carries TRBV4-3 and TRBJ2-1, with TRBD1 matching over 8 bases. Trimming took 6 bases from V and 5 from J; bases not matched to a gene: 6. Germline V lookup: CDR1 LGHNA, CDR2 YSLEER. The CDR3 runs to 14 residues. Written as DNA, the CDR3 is TGCGCCAGCAGACCTTTGGGACAGGACAATGAGCAGTTCTTC. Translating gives CASRPLGQDNEQFF.

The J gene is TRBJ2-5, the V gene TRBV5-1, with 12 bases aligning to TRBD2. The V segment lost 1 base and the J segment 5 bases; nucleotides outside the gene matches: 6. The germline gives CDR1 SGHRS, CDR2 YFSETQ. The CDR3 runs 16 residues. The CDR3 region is CASSLSLAGGVETQYF. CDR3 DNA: TGCGCCAGCAGCTTGAGCCTAGCGGGAGGGGTGGAGACCCAGTACTTC.

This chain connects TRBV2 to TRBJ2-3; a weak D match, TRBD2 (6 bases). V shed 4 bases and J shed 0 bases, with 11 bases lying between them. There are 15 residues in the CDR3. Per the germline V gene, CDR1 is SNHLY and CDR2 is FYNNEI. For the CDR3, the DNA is TGTGCCAGCAGTGGAGAGGGACTTAGCACAGATACGCAGTATTTT. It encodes CASSGEGLSTDTQYF.

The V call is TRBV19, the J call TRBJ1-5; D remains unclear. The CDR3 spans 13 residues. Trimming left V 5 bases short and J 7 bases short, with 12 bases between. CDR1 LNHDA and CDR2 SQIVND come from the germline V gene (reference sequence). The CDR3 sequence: CASSPDPRQPQHF. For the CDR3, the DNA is TGTGCCAGTAGTCCCGATCCCCGGCAGCCCCAGCATTTT.

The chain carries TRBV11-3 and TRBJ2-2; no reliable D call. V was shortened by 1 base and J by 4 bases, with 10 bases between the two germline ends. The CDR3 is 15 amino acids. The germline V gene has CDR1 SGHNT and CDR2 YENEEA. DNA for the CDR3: TGTGCCAGCAGCTTAGGCGGTTCGGGCACCGGGGAGCTGTTTTTT. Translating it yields CASSLGGSGTGELFF.

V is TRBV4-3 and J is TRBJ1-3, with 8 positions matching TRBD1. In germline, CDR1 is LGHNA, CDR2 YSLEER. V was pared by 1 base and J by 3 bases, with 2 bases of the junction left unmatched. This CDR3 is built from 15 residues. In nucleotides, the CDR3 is TGCGCCAGCAGCCAAGTGGGACAGGTTGGAAACACCATATATTTT. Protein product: CASSQVGQVGNTIYF.

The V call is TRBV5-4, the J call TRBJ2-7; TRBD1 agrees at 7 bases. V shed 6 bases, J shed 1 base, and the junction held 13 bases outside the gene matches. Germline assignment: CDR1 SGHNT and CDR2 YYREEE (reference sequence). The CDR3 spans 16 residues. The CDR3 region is CASTIRTGEKSYEQYF. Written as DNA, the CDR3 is TGTGCCAGCACTATCCGGACAGGCGAGAAATCCTACGAGCAGTACTTC.

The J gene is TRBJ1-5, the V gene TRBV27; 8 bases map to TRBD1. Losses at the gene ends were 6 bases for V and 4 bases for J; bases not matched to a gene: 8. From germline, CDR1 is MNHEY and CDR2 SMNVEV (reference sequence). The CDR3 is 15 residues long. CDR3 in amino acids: CASSYSQGANQPQHF. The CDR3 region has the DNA TGTGCCAGCAGCTACTCGCAGGGGGCGAATCAGCCCCAGCATTTT.

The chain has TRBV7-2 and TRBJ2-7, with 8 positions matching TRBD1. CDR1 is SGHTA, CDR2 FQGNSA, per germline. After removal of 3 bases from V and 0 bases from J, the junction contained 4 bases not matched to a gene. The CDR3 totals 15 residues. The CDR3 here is CASSFGDRSSYEQYF. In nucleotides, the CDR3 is TGTGCCAGCAGCTTCGGGGACAGGAGCTCCTACGAGCAGTACTTC.